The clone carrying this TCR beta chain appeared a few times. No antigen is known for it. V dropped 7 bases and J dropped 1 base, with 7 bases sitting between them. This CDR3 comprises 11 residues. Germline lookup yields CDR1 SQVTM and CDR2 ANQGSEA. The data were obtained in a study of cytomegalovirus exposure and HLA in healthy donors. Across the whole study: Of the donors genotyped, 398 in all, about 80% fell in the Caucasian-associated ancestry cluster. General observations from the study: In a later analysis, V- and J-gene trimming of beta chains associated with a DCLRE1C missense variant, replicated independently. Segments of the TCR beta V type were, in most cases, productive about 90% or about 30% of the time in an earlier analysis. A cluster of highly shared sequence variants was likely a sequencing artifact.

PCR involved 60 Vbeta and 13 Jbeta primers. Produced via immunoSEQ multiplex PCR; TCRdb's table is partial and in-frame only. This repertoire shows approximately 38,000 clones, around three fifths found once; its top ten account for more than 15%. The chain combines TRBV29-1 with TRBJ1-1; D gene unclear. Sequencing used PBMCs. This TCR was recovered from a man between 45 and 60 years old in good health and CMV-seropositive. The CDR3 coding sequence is TGCAGCGCCAGTACGAACACTGAAGCTTTCTTT. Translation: CSASTNTEAFF. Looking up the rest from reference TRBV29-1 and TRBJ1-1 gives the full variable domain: SAVISQKPSRDICQRGTSLTIQCQVDSQVTMMFWYRQQPGQSLTLIATANQGSEATYESGFVIDKFPISRPNLTFSTLTVSNMSPEDSSIYLCSASTNTEAFFGQGTRLTVV.